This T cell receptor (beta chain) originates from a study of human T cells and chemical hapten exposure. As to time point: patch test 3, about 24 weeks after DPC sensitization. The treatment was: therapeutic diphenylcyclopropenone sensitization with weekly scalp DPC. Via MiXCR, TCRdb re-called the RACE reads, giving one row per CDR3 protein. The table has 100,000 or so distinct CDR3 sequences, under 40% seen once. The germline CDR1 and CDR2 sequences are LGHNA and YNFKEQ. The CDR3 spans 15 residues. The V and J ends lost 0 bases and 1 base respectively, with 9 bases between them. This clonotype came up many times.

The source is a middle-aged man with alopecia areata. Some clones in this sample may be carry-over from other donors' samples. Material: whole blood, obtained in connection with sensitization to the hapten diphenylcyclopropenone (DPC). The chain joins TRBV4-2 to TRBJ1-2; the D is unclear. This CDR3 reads CASSQDASLNYGYTF. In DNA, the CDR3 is TGTGCCAGCAGCCAAGACGCCAGTCTTAACTATGGCTACACCTTC.